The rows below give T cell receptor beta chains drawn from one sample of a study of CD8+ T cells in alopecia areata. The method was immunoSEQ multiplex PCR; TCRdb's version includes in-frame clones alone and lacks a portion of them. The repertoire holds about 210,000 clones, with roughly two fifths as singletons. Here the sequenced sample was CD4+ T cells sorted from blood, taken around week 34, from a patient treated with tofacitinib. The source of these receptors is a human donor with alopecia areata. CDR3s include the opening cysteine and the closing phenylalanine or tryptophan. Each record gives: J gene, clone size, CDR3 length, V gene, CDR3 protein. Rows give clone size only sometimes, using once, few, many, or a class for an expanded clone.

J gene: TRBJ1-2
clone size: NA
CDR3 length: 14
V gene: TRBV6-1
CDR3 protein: CASSEGRGNYGYTF

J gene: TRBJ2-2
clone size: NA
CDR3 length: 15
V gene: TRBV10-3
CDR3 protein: CAISHRGQGTGELFF

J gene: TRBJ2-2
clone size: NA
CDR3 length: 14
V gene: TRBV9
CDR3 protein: CASSPRGSPGELFF

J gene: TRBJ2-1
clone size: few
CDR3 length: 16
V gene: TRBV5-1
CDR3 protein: CASSPMDSTSYNEQFF

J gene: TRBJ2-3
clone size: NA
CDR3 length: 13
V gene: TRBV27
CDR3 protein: CASKDPNTDTQYF

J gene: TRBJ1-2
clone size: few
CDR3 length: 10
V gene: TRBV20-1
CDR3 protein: CSASQDGYTF

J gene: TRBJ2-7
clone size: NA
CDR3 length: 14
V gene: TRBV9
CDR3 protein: CASSVEGWAYEQYF

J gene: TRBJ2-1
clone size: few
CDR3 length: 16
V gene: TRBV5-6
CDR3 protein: CASSFRTSGGYNEQFF

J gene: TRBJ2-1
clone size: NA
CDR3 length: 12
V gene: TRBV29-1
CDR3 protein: CSVRRGSNEQFF

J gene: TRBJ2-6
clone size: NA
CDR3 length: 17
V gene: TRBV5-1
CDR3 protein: CASSLERHDRGANVLTF

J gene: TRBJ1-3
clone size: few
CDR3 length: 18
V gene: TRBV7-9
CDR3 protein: CASRSTKTGGPAGNTIYF